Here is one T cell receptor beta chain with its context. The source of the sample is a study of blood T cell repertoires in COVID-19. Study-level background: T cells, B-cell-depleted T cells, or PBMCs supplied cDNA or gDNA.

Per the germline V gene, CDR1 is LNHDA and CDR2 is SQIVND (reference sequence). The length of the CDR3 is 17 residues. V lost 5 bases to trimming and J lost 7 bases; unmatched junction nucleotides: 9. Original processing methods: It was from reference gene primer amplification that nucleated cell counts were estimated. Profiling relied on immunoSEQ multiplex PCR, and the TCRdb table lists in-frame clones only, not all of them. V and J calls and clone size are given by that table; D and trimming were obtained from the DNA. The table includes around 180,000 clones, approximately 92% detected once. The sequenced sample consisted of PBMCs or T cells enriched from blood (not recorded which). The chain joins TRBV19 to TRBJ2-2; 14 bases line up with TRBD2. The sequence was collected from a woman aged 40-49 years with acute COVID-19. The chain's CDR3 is CASSAGTSGRIGGELFF. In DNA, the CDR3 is TGTGCCAGTAGTGCCGGGACTAGCGGGAGAATCGGCGGGGAGCTGTTTTTT.